This T cell receptor beta chain was recovered during a study of blood T cell repertoires in COVID-19. Study-wide background: COVID-19 samples, acute and convalescent, were from the United States, Italy and Spain. PBMCs, B-cell-depleted T cells, or T cells were the source of the cDNA or gDNA that made up the material.

The method was immunoSEQ multiplex PCR; TCRdb's version includes in-frame clones alone and lacks a portion of them. The data show around 75,000 clones, more than 75% seen once. Germline lookup yields CDR1 SGHTA and CDR2 FQGTGA. V was shortened by 5 bases and J by 7 bases, with 17 bases between the two germline ends. This CDR3 is 15 amino acids long. The rearrangement links TRBV7-3 to TRBJ2-2; a weak D match, TRBD2 (5 bases). Sequencing input: peripheral blood. The sequence was collected from a human donor in a cohort sampled during active COVID-19. The CDR3 here is CASSRAHRGSGELFF. As DNA, the CDR3 is TGTGCCAGCAGCCGGGCCCACCGGGGAAGCGGGGAGCTGTTTTTT.